The 26 T cell receptor beta chains below were found in one sample sequenced in a study of cytomegalovirus exposure and HLA in healthy donors. The PCR had 60 Vbeta and 13 Jbeta primers. The protocol was immunoSEQ multiplex PCR, while the TCRdb copy is restricted to in-frame clones and leaves out a portion. The sample lists some 140,000 clones; approximately 61% were seen once. The sequencing input was PBMCs. The receptors shown here come from a human donor in good health.

J is TRBJ1-2 and V is TRBV2; no clear D gene. CDR1 and CDR2 (germline): SNHLY, FYNNEI. The CDR3 extends over 16 amino acids. V shed 8 bases and J shed 0 bases, with 19 bases lying between them. The CDR3 bases are TGTGCCAGCGGCGATGGACTGGACTCCACTAACTATGGCTACACCTTC. This encodes CASGDGLDSTNYGYTF.

In its sample, this clone was seen once. The CDR3: CASRDLGGAYEQYF. CDR3 coding DNA: TGTGCCAGCAGGGACCTGGGGGGGGCCTACGAGCAGTACTTC. V usage is TRBV5-5 and J usage is TRBJ2-5; 7 nucleotides match TRBD2. The closer fit of TRBJ2-7 to the DNA end suggests the J call may be wrong. The germline V gene encodes CDR1 SGHKS and CDR2 YYEKEE (reference sequence). This CDR3 region has 14 residues.

J is TRBJ2-2 and V is TRBV9; TRBD1 might be the D (5 bases). The V gene's germline CDR1 is SGDLS and CDR2 YYNGEE. Deletions cut 0 bases from V and 6 bases from J, with 12 bases between. The CDR3 length is 15 residues. The CDR3 DNA reads as TGTGCCAGCAGCGTAGTTTCCAGGGATGCCGGGGAGCTGTTTTTT. It is translated as CASSVVSRDAGELFF.

The table lists this clone with a count of one. The V and J genes are TRBV7-3 and TRBJ1-5; 8 bases are a match to TRBD1. CDR1 and CDR2 (germline): SGHTA, FQGTGA. Unmatched junction bases numbered 1, after V lost 4 bases and J lost 2 bases. There are 14 residues in the CDR3. CDR3 sequence (DNA): TGTGCCAGCAGCTCGACAGGGGGCAATCAGCCCCAGCATTTT. The encoded protein is CASSSTGGNQPQHF.

This chain joins TRBV5-5 and TRBJ1-2; 10 bases are shared with TRBD1. J lost 7 bases, V lost 6 bases, and 12 bases had no gene match. CDR3 size: 15 residues. Germline values: CDR1 SGHKS, CDR2 YYEKEE (reference sequence). For the CDR3, the DNA is TGTGCCAGCACCGCAGGGACAGGGGTTATAGTTGGCTACACCTTC. This gives the protein CASTAGTGVIVGYTF.

Only a few counts were recorded for this clone. The chain couples TRBV11-3 to TRBJ2-2, with TRBD1 matching 8 bases. This CDR3 is built from 15 residues. Germline V CDR1 and CDR2: SGHNT, YENEEA. J gave up 7 bases and V 3 bases, and 7 bases lay outside the gene matches. The CDR3 region has the DNA TGTGCCAGCAGCTTCGTTACAGGGGGTAACGGGGAGCTGTTTTTT. Translation: CASSFVTGGNGELFF.

The J gene is TRBJ1-4, the V gene TRBV21-1; the D call of TRBD1 is as the table states it, not checked on the DNA. TRBV21-1 is noted as a pseudogene. This CDR3 has 13 amino acids. The CDR3 loop reads CASSLGAGPKLFF. The CDR3 DNA reads as TGTGCCAGCAGCCTGGGGGCAGGGCCAAAACTGTTTTTT.

The rearrangement joins TRBV6-4 to TRBJ2-1, with TRBD1 matching over 10 bases. V was pared by 2 bases and J by 7 bases, with 5 bases of the junction left unmatched. CDR1 and CDR2 from the germline V gene are MRHNA and SNTAGT. CDR3 length: 15 amino acids. CDR3 bases: TGTGCCAGCAGTGACGGGACAGGGGTGGGAAATGAGCAGTTCTTC. The encoded protein is CASSDGTGVGNEQFF.

In its sample, this clone was seen a few times. The chain is built from TRBV4-1 and TRBJ2-6; D is ambiguous. CDR1 and CDR2 (germline): MGHRA, YSYEKL. The CDR3 has 15 amino acids. V lost 0 bases to trimming and J lost 0 bases, with 3 bases between them. The CDR3: CASSQEASGANVLTF. The DNA of the CDR3 is TGCGCCAGCAGCCAAGAGGCCTCTGGGGCCAACGTCCTGACTTTC.

The sample holds one count of this clone. The chain carries TRBV7-9 and TRBJ1-4, with 8 bases aligning to TRBD1. Germline V gene data show CDR1 as SEHNR and CDR2 as FQNEAQ (reference sequence). CDR3 length: 15 amino acids. Losses at the gene ends were 5 bases for V and 2 bases for J; bases not matched to a gene: 4. CDR3 in amino acids: CASSPRQGTNEKLFF. In nucleotides, the CDR3 is TGTGCCAGCAGCCCCCGACAGGGGACTAATGAAAAACTGTTTTTT. Based on the CDR3 plus reference TRBV7-9 and TRBJ1-4, the full variable domain is DTGVSQNPRHKITKRGQNVTFRCDPISEHNRLYWYRQTLGQGPEFLTYFQNEAQLEKSRLLSDRFSAERPKGSFSTLEIQRTEQGDSAMYLCASSPRQGTNEKLFFGSGTQLSVL.

The J gene is TRBJ1-5, the V gene TRBV19; D ambiguous. Deletions cut 3 bases from V and 6 bases from J, with 15 bases between. The CDR3 runs to 15 residues. Germline lookup yields CDR1 LNHDA and CDR2 SQIVND (reference sequence). The CDR3 spells CASSIFGGIGQPQHF. The CDR3 DNA reads TGTGCCAGTAGTATTTTTGGAGGGATTGGTCAGCCCCAGCATTTT.

The J gene is TRBJ2-2, the V gene TRBV5-1; 11 positions match TRBD2. V lost 4 bases to trimming and J lost 5 bases; unmatched junction nucleotides: 7. This CDR3 spans 16 amino acids. Per the germline V gene, CDR1 is SGHRS and CDR2 is YFSETQ. CDR3 in DNA: TGCGCCAGCAGCGGAACTAGCGGGAGAGGTACCGGGGAGCTGTTTTTT. Amino acid sequence: CASSGTSGRGTGELFF.

This clone showed up just once. V gene TRBV6-1 combines with J gene TRBJ1-2; no clear D. The V end lost 7 bases, the J end lost 7 bases, and 19 bases lay between the germline ends. Germline V CDR1 and CDR2: MNHNS, SASEGT. This CDR3 region has 14 residues. DNA for the CDR3: TGTGCCAGCACCCGAAGCCTAGGGAGTAGTGGCTACACCTTC. It specifies CASTRSLGSSGYTF.

This chain joins TRBV28 and TRBJ2-5, with D uncertain. Germline values: CDR1 MDHEN, CDR2 SYDVKM. The CDR3 length is 12 residues. Trimming pared 4 bases from V and 4 bases from J, leaving 7 bases between. CDR3 sequence (DNA): TGTGCCAGCAGTTCCTACGGAGAGACCCAGTACTTC. Protein: CASSSYGETQYF.

The table lists this clone with a count of one. The chain carries TRBV9 and TRBJ1-3; D is possibly TRBD1 (6 bases). V gave up 4 bases and J gave up 8 bases, with 10 bases separating them. CDR1 SGDLS and CDR2 YYNGEE come from the germline V gene. The CDR3 runs 12 residues. The CDR3 nucleotides read TGTGCCAGCAGCCCAGGGGACCACACCATATATTTT. It yields the protein CASSPGDHTIYF.

There are a few counts of this clone. The chain links TRBV5-1 to TRBJ2-5, with D possibly being TRBD2 (5 bases). The CDR3 loop spans 16 amino acids. V lost 6 bases and J lost 2, with 20 bases in between. Germline V gene data show CDR1 as SGHRS and CDR2 as YFSETQ. This CDR3 reads CASTISGARGQETQYF. CDR3 DNA: TGCGCCAGCACCATCTCCGGCGCTAGAGGGCAAGAGACCCAGTACTTC. Drawing the rest from reference TRBV5-1 and TRBJ2-5, the complete variable domain is KAGVTQTPRYLIKTRGQQVTLSCSPISGHRSVSWYQQTPGQGLQFLFEYFSETQRNKGNFPGRFSGRQFSNSRSEMNVSTLELGDSALYLCASTISGARGQETQYFGPGTRLLVL.

This clone was seen more than once but under ten times. The chain joins TRBV6-1 to TRBJ2-7; 8 bases map to TRBD1. The CDR3 is 15 amino acids. CDR1 MNHNS and CDR2 SASEGT come from the germline V gene. J lost 5 bases, V lost 1 base, and 7 bases had no gene match. CDR3 in amino acids: CASSEVETGADEQYF. CDR3 sequence (DNA): TGTGCCAGCAGTGAAGTAGAGACAGGGGCGGACGAGCAGTACTTC.

V is TRBV18 and J is TRBJ1-1, with a tentative D call TRBD1 (5 bases). V lost 2 bases and J lost 3, with 10 bases in between. The CDR3 has 14 amino acids. Germline V gene lookup returns CDR1 KGHSH and CDR2 LQKENI. The CDR3 bases are TGTGCCAGCTCACCAGACTGGGGGGACACTGAAGCTTTCTTT. This encodes CASSPDWGDTEAFF.

V gene TRBV9 combines with J gene TRBJ2-7; TRBD1 might be the D (6 bases). CDR1 is SGDLS and CDR2 is YYNGEE in the germline V gene. The CDR3 length is 15 residues. V was shortened by 0 bases and J by 0 bases, with 10 bases between the two germline ends. In DNA, the CDR3 is TGTGCCAGCAGCGTAGGAAGGACAGCCTCCTACGAGCAGTACTTC. Encoded protein: CASSVGRTASYEQYF.

The genes are TRBV10-3 and TRBJ2-5, with D tentatively TRBD1 (5 bases). This CDR3 has 13 residues. Per the germline V gene, CDR1 is ENHRY and CDR2 is SYGVKD. Deletions cut 6 bases from V and 2 bases from J, with 10 bases between. Here the CDR3 DNA reads TGTGCCATCAGGGCTAGGGGACAAGAGACCCAGTACTTC. This encodes CAIRARGQETQYF.

V is TRBV6-6 and J is TRBJ2-1; 10 bases align to TRBD2. The germline V gene has CDR1 MNHNY and CDR2 SVGAGI (reference sequence). The CDR3 sequence is 15 residues long. The V segment lost 7 bases and the J segment 2 bases; nucleotides outside the gene matches: 5. CDR3 residues: CASTPSGSTYNEQFF. Written as DNA, the CDR3 is TGTGCCAGCACCCCTAGCGGGAGTACCTACAATGAGCAGTTCTTC.

The chain uses TRBV11-2 and TRBJ2-1, with D uncertain. The germline V gene has CDR1 SGHAT and CDR2 FQNNGV. V lost 1 base and J 6 bases, leaving 7 bases between the germline ends. This CDR3 has 13 residues. In DNA form, the CDR3 reads TGTGCCAGCAGCTTAGGGTTGCGCAATGAGCAGTTCTTC. Its translation is CASSLGLRNEQFF.

In its sample, this clone was seen a few times. This sequence joins TRBV5-4 and TRBJ1-1, with 7 bases matching TRBD1. Germline lookup yields CDR1 SGHNT and CDR2 YYREEE (reference sequence). Trimming took 0 bases from V and 0 from J; bases not matched to a gene: 2. CDR3 length: 15 amino acids. In nucleotides, the CDR3 is TGTGCCAGCAGCTTGGGTGGGACAGTGAACACTGAAGCTTTCTTT. Translated, it gives CASSLGGTVNTEAFF.

This chain uses TRBV9 with TRBJ1-2; a weak D match, TRBD1 (6 bases). V lost 0 bases and J lost 5, with 23 bases in between. This CDR3 is 18 amino acids long. CDR1 SGDLS and CDR2 YYNGEE come from the germline V gene. CDR3 region: CASSVAPQDSSRGYGYTF. The CDR3 DNA sequence: TGTGCCAGCAGCGTAGCCCCCCAGGACAGTTCAAGGGGGTATGGCTACACCTTC.

This clone was counted between two and nine times. V gene TRBV7-8 combines with J gene TRBJ2-1; the match to TRBD2 covers 11 bases. The CDR3 extends over 18 amino acids. J was trimmed by 3 bases and V by 0 bases; bases with no gene match: 7. CDR1 is SGHVS, CDR2 FQNEAQ, per germline. The CDR3 coding sequence is TGTGCCAGCAGCTTAGCTAAACCGGGACTAGCGGTCTACAATGAGCAGTTCTTC. Amino acids: CASSLAKPGLAVYNEQFF. Variable domain in full (rest from reference TRBV7-8 and TRBJ2-1): GAGVSQSPRYKVAKRGQDVALRCDPISGHVSLFWYQQALGQGPEFLTYFQNEAQLDKSGLPSDRFFAERPEGSVSTLKIQRTQQEDSAVYLCASSLAKPGLAVYNEQFFGPGTRLTVL.

This chain connects TRBV19 to TRBJ2-3; 11 bases are shared with TRBD2. From germline, CDR1 is LNHDA and CDR2 SQIVND (reference sequence). CDR3 length: 20 residues. Trimming at V came to 2 bases and at J to 1 base, leaving 14 bases not matched to a gene. The CDR3 loop is CASSIMGTSGRFMGTDTQYF. The CDR3 DNA sequence: TGTGCCAGTAGTATAATGGGTACTAGCGGGAGATTTATGGGCACAGATACGCAGTATTTT.